The 9 T cell receptor beta chains listed next were all sequenced from one sample in a study of blood T cell repertoires in COVID-19. Libraries were prepared by immunoSEQ multiplex PCR; TCRdb keeps only in-frame clonotypes and omits some of them. Here the sample spans around 130,000 clones, 80% to 90% being singletons. Sequenced material: PBMCs or T cells enriched from blood (not recorded which). The receptors shown here come from a woman aged 45-60 years who had recovered from COVID-19.

The chain couples TRBV19 to TRBJ2-1; perhaps TRBD1 as D (6 bases). Germline CDR1 reads LNHDA; CDR2 reads SQIVND (reference sequence). The CDR3 length is 14 residues. With 9 bases removed from V and 2 bases from J, the gap between germline ends came to 14 bases. This chain's CDR3 is CASTWGPPYNEQFF. Here the CDR3 DNA reads TGTGCCAGCACCTGGGGGCCGCCCTACAATGAGCAGTTCTTC.

This clone was seen more than once but under ten times. CDR3 nucleotides: TGCGCCAGCAGCTCGGGACTAGCGAGCACCGGGGAGCTGTTTTTT. It specifies CASSSGLASTGELFF. V and J are TRBV5-1 and TRBJ2-2; 10 positions match TRBD2. Germline trimming cut 3 bases from V and 4 bases from J; bases unmatched to any gene: 3. The V gene's germline CDR1 is SGHRS and CDR2 YFSETQ. The CDR3 has 15 amino acids.

As for this clone: The same CDR3 arises from other DNA sequences in this sample as well. The rearrangement links TRBV20-1 to TRBJ1-2; D ambiguous. The length of the CDR3 is 11 residues. Trimming left V 4 bases short and J 3 bases short, with 6 bases between. Germline loops: CDR1 DFQATT, CDR2 SNEGSKA (reference sequence). DNA for the CDR3: TGCAGTGCTAAGGGAGACTATGGCTACACCTTC. It translates to CSAKGDYGYTF.

V is TRBV3-1 (or the pseudogene TRBV3-2) and J is TRBJ1-3; D unclear. Deletions cut 4 bases from V and 6 bases from J, with 13 bases between. The CDR3 covers 14 residues. Germline CDR1 reads LGHDT; CDR2 reads YNNKEL (reference sequence). CDR3 residues: CASSPQRTINTIYF. The CDR3, as DNA: TGTGCCAGCAGCCCCCAGCGGACCATAAACACCATATATTTT.

This clone was detected only once. The CDR3 coding sequence is TGTGCCAGCAGCTTTACCGGCGGTAACACTGAAGCTTTCTTT. Residues: CASSFTGGNTEAFF. V is TRBV7-8 and J is TRBJ1-1; D is uncertain. V was trimmed by 3 bases and J by 2 bases, leaving 10 bases between them. Germline CDR1 SGHVS, CDR2 FQNEAQ. The CDR3 length is 14 residues.

This sequence joins TRBV5-1 and TRBJ1-1; D call uncertain. V was pared by 0 bases and J by 5 bases, with 14 bases between. This CDR3 is built from 15 residues. The germline V gene encodes CDR1 SGHRS and CDR2 YFSETQ. The DNA of the CDR3 is TGCGCCAGCAGCTTGGAATCCCCAGGAGGAACTGAAGCTTTCTTT. This gives the protein CASSLESPGGTEAFF.

The gene calls are TRBV13 and TRBJ2-7, with 9 nucleotides matching TRBD1. Germline V lookup: CDR1 PRHDT, CDR2 FYEKMQ (reference sequence). J gave up 4 bases and V 5 bases, and 6 bases lay outside the gene matches. This CDR3 contains 14 residues. The CDR3: CASSARDRVYEQYF. As DNA, the CDR3 is TGTGCCAGCAGCGCCCGGGACAGGGTATACGAGCAGTACTTC.

V usage is TRBV4-1 and J usage is TRBJ1-2; D not certain. V lost 0 bases, J lost 4 bases, and 15 bases lay in between. CDR3 size: 16 residues. Germline CDR1 is MGHRA and CDR2 is YSYEKL. The CDR3 region is CASSQDQRESGYGYTF. CDR3 DNA sequence: TGCGCCAGCAGCCAAGATCAGAGGGAATCAGGCTATGGCTACACCTTC.

The J gene is TRBJ1-6, the V gene TRBV15; no clear D gene. The CDR3 contains 16 residues. The germline CDR1 and CDR2 sequences are LNHNV and YYDKDF (reference sequence). The germline V and J ends were trimmed by 3 bases and 9 bases, with 18 bases remaining between them. The CDR3: CATSRGTAPFGSPLHF. As DNA, the CDR3 is TGTGCCACCAGCAGGGGTACAGCACCGTTTGGTTCACCCCTCCACTTT.